One and the same sample provided the 17 T cell receptor beta chains below, sequenced in a study of PD-L1 blockade in urothelial cancer. Sequencing used immunoSEQ multiplex PCR; TCRdb keeps in-frame clones, though not all of them. Among about 52,000 clones listed, around three quarters were seen once. Sequenced material: PBMCs, taken around atezolizumab (anti-PD-L1) treatment. The receptors were sampled from a man in his 70s with urothelial cancer.

The CDR3 DNA is TGTGCCAGCAGCGTAGTTTCGGGAGGCCCTGGAAACACCATATATTTT. This gives the protein CASSVVSGGPGNTIYF. The chain recombines TRBV9 with TRBJ1-3; D is uncertain. From germline, CDR1 is SGDLS and CDR2 YYNGEE. Trimming left V 0 bases short and J 2 bases short, with 12 bases between. This CDR3 is built from 16 residues.

This clone was detected once. V usage is TRBV4-2 and J usage is TRBJ2-3, with D perhaps matching TRBD1 (6 bases). This CDR3 has 17 amino acids. Deletions cut 0 bases from V and 0 bases from J, with 13 bases between. The germline V gene encodes CDR1 LGHNA and CDR2 YNFKEQ. Here the CDR3 DNA reads TGTGCCAGCAGCCAAGAAATCCGGGACACAAGCACAGATACGCAGTATTTT. Translating it yields CASSQEIRDTSTDTQYF.

About this clone itself: Other DNA sequences from this sample encode an identical CDR3 as well. The V and J genes are TRBV6-5 and TRBJ2-3; 9 bases agree with TRBD1. Germline-derived CDR1 and CDR2 are MNHEY and SVGAGI. This CDR3 is built from 14 residues. V was clipped by 6 bases and J by 3 bases; unmatched bases: 4. The chain's CDR3 is CASRPGQGTDTQYF. The CDR3 DNA sequence: TGTGCCAGCAGACCGGGACAGGGTACAGATACGCAGTATTTT.

On this clone itself: The sample has other DNA sequences that encode this CDR3 too. The chain combines TRBV4-2 with TRBJ1-5; 8 bases line up with TRBD1. This CDR3 spans 14 amino acids. CDR1 and CDR2 from the germline V gene are LGHNA and YNFKEQ. V was clipped by 3 bases and J by 2 bases; unmatched bases: 0. The CDR3 nucleotides read TGTGCCAGCAGCCAGGGACAGGGCAATCAGCCCCAGCATTTT. Encoded protein: CASSQGQGNQPQHF.

This chain connects TRBV18 to TRBJ1-1, with D possibly TRBD1 on 6 matching bases. The CDR3 contains 14 residues. The germline CDR1 and CDR2 sequences are KGHSH and LQKENI. V was pared by 3 bases and J by 2 bases, with 10 bases between. CDR3 sequence (DNA): TGTGCCAGCTCACCGCAGGGGAAAAACACTGAAGCTTTCTTT. Protein: CASSPQGKNTEAFF. The full variable domain, in which reference TRBV18 and TRBJ1-1 provide the parts outside the CDR3, is NAGVMQNPRHLVRRRGQEARLRCSPMKGHSHVYWYRQLPEEGLKFMVYLQKENIIDESGMPKERFSAEFPKEGPSILRIQQVVRGDSAAYFCASSPQGKNTEAFFGQGTRLTVV.

The CDR3 sequence: CASSPRLGLNTGELFF. The CDR3 region has the DNA TGTGCCAGCTCACCAAGACTAGGACTGAACACCGGGGAGCTGTTTTTT. The chain combines TRBV18 with TRBJ2-2, with a weak D call TRBD2 (6 bases). The CDR3 is 16 residues long. CDR1 and CDR2 (germline): KGHSH, LQKENI. V was shortened by 2 bases and J by 1 base, with 11 bases between the two germline ends.

The chain joins TRBV5-1 to TRBJ2-3; TRBD1 might be the D (6 bases). The CDR3 covers 13 residues. Germline V gene sequence: CDR1 SGHRS, CDR2 YFSETQ. V gave up 0 bases and J gave up 4 bases, with 6 bases separating them. The CDR3 loop reads CASSLDRADTQYF. The CDR3 DNA sequence: TGCGCCAGCAGCTTGGACAGGGCAGATACGCAGTATTTT.

This clone was seen only a few times. V is TRBV7-2 and J is TRBJ2-1; no clear D gene. The V gene lost 5 bases and the J gene lost 0 bases, with 11 bases spanning the gap. The CDR3 covers 15 residues. The germline V gene has CDR1 SGHTA and CDR2 FQGNSA. The CDR3, as DNA: TGTGCCAGCAGCCCCCCCCCAGTCTCCTACAATGAGCAGTTCTTC. Translated: CASSPPPVSYNEQFF.

The V gene is TRBV6-1, the J gene TRBJ1-2; no definite D call. Germline-derived CDR1 and CDR2 are MNHNS and SASEGT. The V end was cut by 2 bases, the J end by 7 bases, with 11 bases between. CDR3 length: 13 residues. The CDR3 protein is CASSESGGLGYTF. In DNA, the CDR3 is TGTGCCAGCAGTGAATCAGGAGGTCTTGGCTACACCTTC.

The gene calls are TRBV6-5 and TRBJ1-2; 7 bases match TRBD1. The trim removed 5 bases at V and 7 bases at J, leaving 4 bases unmatched. CDR3 size: 12 residues. CDR1 is MNHEY and CDR2 is SVGAGI in the germline V gene. The CDR3 spells CASSNDRAGYTF. CDR3 sequence (DNA): TGTGCCAGCAGTAATGACAGGGCTGGCTACACCTTC.

V gene TRBV19 combines with J gene TRBJ2-5, with 7 bases identical to TRBD1. The trim removed 7 bases at V and 5 bases at J, leaving 10 bases unmatched. CDR3 length: 14 amino acids. The germline V gene has CDR1 LNHDA and CDR2 SQIVND (reference sequence). This CDR3 reads CASTGRQGGETQYF. CDR3 DNA: TGTGCCAGTACCGGTAGACAGGGCGGGGAGACCCAGTACTTC.

This clone was found a few times. The gene calls are TRBV29-1 and TRBJ1-2; D may be TRBD1 (5 bases). CDR3 length: 13 amino acids. With 2 bases removed from V and 1 base from J, the gap between germline ends came to 8 bases. Germline loops: CDR1 SQVTM, CDR2 ANQGSEA. The CDR3 sequence is CSVESGVNYGYTF. As DNA, the CDR3 is TGCAGCGTTGAATCGGGGGTTAACTATGGCTACACCTTC.

The genes are TRBV18 and TRBJ1-4; maybe TRBD1 (5 bases). V was clipped by 3 bases and J by 4 bases, with 15 bases between them. CDR3 size: 16 residues. Germline V gene data show CDR1 as KGHSH and CDR2 as LQKENI. For the CDR3, the DNA is TGTGCCAGCTCACCCAGCCAGGGTCGGAATAATGAAAAACTGTTTTTT. This codes for CASSPSQGRNNEKLFF.

This clone was detected only a few times. The chain employs TRBV7-7 and TRBJ2-4; possible D gene TRBD1, 6 bases. Germline V gene lookup returns CDR1 SSHAT and CDR2 FNYEAQ (reference sequence). Trimming took off 5 bases at V and 7 bases at J, with 12 bases between the two ends. This CDR3 spans 13 amino acids. CDR3 sequence (DNA): TGTGCCAGCAGCCTCGACCAGGGGAACATTCAGTACTTC. Translating gives CASSLDQGNIQYF.

This clone turned up a few times. The V call is TRBV7-2, the J call TRBJ2-1, with D perhaps TRBD2 (6 bases). This CDR3 comprises 15 residues. Germline CDR1 and CDR2: SGHTA and FQGNSA. V was trimmed by 8 bases and J by 7 bases, leaving 21 bases between them. For the CDR3, the DNA is TGTGCCAGCGTCGGAGGGGACCGCCGTTGGAATGAGCAGTTCTTC. It translates to CASVGGDRRWNEQFF.

The J gene is TRBJ1-5, the V gene TRBV5-5; 7 nucleotides align to TRBD1. This CDR3 has 15 amino acids. V was clipped by 4 bases and J by 5 bases; unmatched bases: 9. Germline CDR1 is SGHKS and CDR2 is YYEKEE (reference sequence). This CDR3 is CASSPRQGDDQPQHF. The CDR3 nucleotides are TGTGCCAGCAGCCCGCGACAGGGTGACGATCAGCCCCAGCATTTT.

The chain is built from TRBV28 and TRBJ1-1, with 11 bases lining up with TRBD1. Germline values: CDR1 MDHEN, CDR2 SYDVKM. CDR3 size: 15 residues. J gave up 3 bases and V 6 bases, and 6 bases lay outside the gene matches. The CDR3 DNA reads TGTGCCAGCAGCGGACAGGGGGCGGGGGACACTGAAGCTTTCTTT. Its translation: CASSGQGAGDTEAFF.